These T cell receptor beta chains were read from a single sample in a study of radiation and T cells in renal cell carcinoma. Measured with immunoSEQ multiplex PCR; TCRdb has only the in-frame clones, and not every one. The sample shows 150,000 or so clones, approximately 90% of them seen only once. The sample in question was blood, obtained from a patient whose treatment included radiotherapy and nephrectomy. Receptors originate from a woman in her fifties or sixties with renal cell carcinoma. Each CDR3 is given with its conserved first and last residue. The order of the fields is J gene, clone size, D gene, V gene, CDR3 DNA, CDR3 protein. A D gene is named only where the DNA matches it firmly. Only part of the rows carry a size: once, few, many, or a class if the clone is expanded.

j_gene: TRBJ2-7; abundance: once; d_gene: .; v_gene: TRBV5-1; CDR3nt: TGCGCCAGCAGCCCCTCCGGCGGGGCGACCTCCTACGAGCAGTACTTC; CDR3aa: CASSPSGGATSYEQYF
j_gene: TRBJ2-5; abundance: .; d_gene: .; v_gene: TRBV7-8; CDR3nt: TGTGCCAGCAGCGCGCGGGCCCAAGGGGAGACCCAGTACTTC; CDR3aa: CASSARAQGETQYF
j_gene: TRBJ1-2; abundance: .; d_gene: .; v_gene: TRBV18; CDR3nt: TGTGCCAGCTCACTTGGTGGAGGCGGGAACTATGGCTACACCTTC; CDR3aa: CASSLGGGGNYGYTF
j_gene: TRBJ1-1; abundance: .; d_gene: .; v_gene: TRBV6-1; CDR3nt: TGTGCCAGCAGTGAGATCCGGGACACCCACACTGAAGCTTTCTTT; CDR3aa: CASSEIRDTHTEAFF
j_gene: TRBJ2-5; abundance: .; d_gene: TRBD1; v_gene: TRBV5-1; CDR3nt: TGCGCCAGCAAGCGACGAGGGACAGGGGATTCGGAAGAGACCCAGTACTTC; CDR3aa: CASKRRGTGDSEETQYF
j_gene: TRBJ1-2; abundance: .; d_gene: .; v_gene: TRBV27; CDR3nt: TGTGCCAGCGGTTATGGTGAAACCTATGGCTACACCTTC; CDR3aa: CASGYGETYGYTF
j_gene: TRBJ1-1; abundance: few; d_gene: TRBD1; v_gene: TRBV18; CDR3nt: TGTGCCAGCTCACCTTACACGTCAGGACAGGGGGCTGACGCTGAAGCTTTCTTT; CDR3aa: CASSPYTSGQGADAEAFF
j_gene: TRBJ2-7; abundance: .; d_gene: .; v_gene: TRBV5-1; CDR3nt: TGCGCCAGCAGCCCTGGGGGCCTCCGTGGCTACGAGCAGTACTTC; CDR3aa: CASSPGGLRGYEQYF
j_gene: TRBJ2-3; abundance: .; d_gene: .; v_gene: TRBV5-6; CDR3nt: TGTGCCAGCAGCTTGTTAGATACGCAGTATTTT; CDR3aa: CASSLLDTQYF
j_gene: TRBJ2-3; abundance: .; d_gene: TRBD1; v_gene: TRBV7-9; CDR3nt: TGTGCCAGCAGCTCCGGACAGGCAGGAGATACGCAGTATTTT; CDR3aa: CASSSGQAGDTQYF
j_gene: TRBJ2-3; abundance: .; d_gene: .; v_gene: TRBV4-1; CDR3nt: TGCGCCAGCAGCCTTTTCGGGGGGCCGGTAGATACGCAGTATTTT; CDR3aa: CASSLFGGPVDTQYF
j_gene: TRBJ2-2; abundance: .; d_gene: .; v_gene: TRBV5-1; CDR3nt: TGCGCCAGCAGCCCTGAGAACACCGGGGAGCTGTTTTTT; CDR3aa: CASSPENTGELFF
j_gene: TRBJ1-3; abundance: .; d_gene: .; v_gene: TRBV9; CDR3nt: TGTGCCAGCAGCGTAGAGGGCGTGGGCTCTGGAAACACCATATATTTT; CDR3aa: CASSVEGVGSGNTIYF
j_gene: TRBJ1-2; abundance: .; d_gene: TRBD1; v_gene: TRBV27; CDR3nt: TGTGCCAGCAGTTTAAGACAGGGTCCCACTAGCTATGGCTACACCTTC; CDR3aa: CASSLRQGPTSYGYTF
j_gene: TRBJ2-1; abundance: .; d_gene: TRBD2; v_gene: TRBV7-2; CDR3nt: TGTGCCAGCAGCCCGCGGGGGGGCTGGAACAATGAGCAGTTCTTC; CDR3aa: CASSPRGGWNNEQFF
j_gene: TRBJ1-3; abundance: .; d_gene: TRBD1; v_gene: TRBV7-2; CDR3nt: TGTGCCAGCAGCCTTGGACAGGGGGCTGGAAACACCATATATTTT; CDR3aa: CASSLGQGAGNTIYF
j_gene: TRBJ2-2; abundance: .; d_gene: .; v_gene: TRBV10-1; CDR3nt: TGCGCCAGCAGTGTTGGGCCCGGGGAGCTGTTTTTT; CDR3aa: CASSVGPGELFF
j_gene: TRBJ1-4; abundance: .; d_gene: .; v_gene: TRBV7-9; CDR3nt: TGTGCCAGCAGCCCCTCGAGCGCTAATGAAAAACTGTTTTTT; CDR3aa: CASSPSSANEKLFF
j_gene: TRBJ2-7; abundance: .; d_gene: TRBD1; v_gene: TRBV6-5; CDR3nt: TGTGCCAGCAGGGACAGGGGTACCTACGAGCAGTACTTC; CDR3aa: CASRDRGTYEQYF
j_gene: TRBJ1-1; abundance: few; d_gene: .; v_gene: TRBV19; CDR3nt: TGTGCCAGTAGTTGGGGGGGAGGCACTGAAGCTTTCTTT; CDR3aa: CASSWGGGTEAFF
j_gene: TRBJ2-7; abundance: .; d_gene: TRBD1; v_gene: TRBV6-1; CDR3nt: TGTGCCAGCACCTTGAGGACAGGGTACGAGCAGTACTTC; CDR3aa: CASTLRTGYEQYF
j_gene: TRBJ2-1; abundance: .; d_gene: .; v_gene: TRBV11-1; CDR3nt: TGTGCCAGCACCCCCCGGGACTTCTCCTACAATGAGCAGTTCTTC; CDR3aa: CASTPRDFSYNEQFF
j_gene: TRBJ1-4; abundance: .; d_gene: .; v_gene: TRBV2; CDR3nt: TGTGCCAGCAGATGGCAGGTGAATGAAAAACTGTTTTTT; CDR3aa: CASRWQVNEKLFF
j_gene: TRBJ2-3; abundance: few; d_gene: TRBD2; v_gene: TRBV4-2; CDR3nt: TGTGCCAGCAGCCGCCGACTAGCGGGGACCTCAGATACGCAGTATTTT; CDR3aa: CASSRRLAGTSDTQYF
j_gene: TRBJ2-1; abundance: .; d_gene: TRBD2; v_gene: TRBV2; CDR3nt: TGTGCCAGCAGAAGGACTAGCGGGGCCTACAATGAGCAGTTCTTC; CDR3aa: CASRRTSGAYNEQFF
j_gene: TRBJ1-2; abundance: .; d_gene: .; v_gene: TRBV19; CDR3nt: TGTGCCAGTAGTATGGCTGGGCAGTCCTATGGCTACACCTTC; CDR3aa: CASSMAGQSYGYTF
j_gene: TRBJ1-2; abundance: .; d_gene: TRBD1; v_gene: TRBV6-5; CDR3nt: TGTGCCAGCGGGGACAGCCCCAACTATGGCTACACCTTC; CDR3aa: CASGDSPNYGYTF
j_gene: TRBJ2-5; abundance: .; d_gene: TRBD2; v_gene: TRBV5-8; CDR3nt: TGTGCCAGCAGCTTGGGGGTTAGCGGGGGGTCTCAAGAGACCCAGTACTTC; CDR3aa: CASSLGVSGGSQETQYF
j_gene: TRBJ2-5; abundance: once; d_gene: TRBD2; v_gene: TRBV4-3; CDR3nt: TGCGCCAGCAGCCAAGATGAAGCGGGGGGAAGAGAGACCCAGTACTTC; CDR3aa: CASSQDEAGGRETQYF
j_gene: TRBJ2-1; abundance: once; d_gene: .; v_gene: TRBV2; CDR3nt: TGTGCCAGCAGTGAAGATATCGCAGGGAAGAATGAGCAGTTCTTC; CDR3aa: CASSEDIAGKNEQFF
j_gene: TRBJ1-1; abundance: few; d_gene: .; v_gene: TRBV7-9; CDR3nt: TGTGCCAGCAGCTGGGAGGTGGACACTGAAGCTTTCTTT; CDR3aa: CASSWEVDTEAFF
j_gene: TRBJ2-3; abundance: .; d_gene: .; v_gene: TRBV9; CDR3nt: TGTGCCAGCAGCGTCTTAACTAGCACAGATACGCAGTATTTT; CDR3aa: CASSVLTSTDTQYF
j_gene: TRBJ1-1; abundance: .; d_gene: .; v_gene: TRBV4-3; CDR3nt: TGCGCCAGCAGCCAAGATCGAACGGAAGAAGAAGCTTTCTTT; CDR3aa: CASSQDRTEEEAFF
j_gene: TRBJ1-5; abundance: .; d_gene: TRBD1; v_gene: TRBV27; CDR3nt: TGTGCCAGCAGCCCCATCGCAGGGGGAATAAATCAGCCCCAGCATTTT; CDR3aa: CASSPIAGGINQPQHF
j_gene: TRBJ2-3; abundance: .; d_gene: TRBD2; v_gene: TRBV6-1; CDR3nt: TGTGCCAGCAAGACTAGCGGGGGCCCAGATACGCAGTATTTT; CDR3aa: CASKTSGGPDTQYF
j_gene: TRBJ2-1; abundance: .; d_gene: TRBD2; v_gene: TRBV9; CDR3nt: TGTGCCAGCACCCTAACTCCTACTAGCGGGGGATCAAATGAGCAGTTCTTC; CDR3aa: CASTLTPTSGGSNEQFF
j_gene: TRBJ2-2; abundance: once; d_gene: TRBD1; v_gene: TRBV7-8; CDR3nt: TGTGCCAGCAGCTTAAGGGGGCGCGGCACCGGGGAGCTGTTTTTT; CDR3aa: CASSLRGRGTGELFF
j_gene: TRBJ2-3; abundance: .; d_gene: TRBD1; v_gene: TRBV6-1; CDR3nt: TGTGCCAGCAGTGCCCCGGGACAGGGCTTGCGCACAGATACGCAGTATTTT; CDR3aa: CASSAPGQGLRTDTQYF
j_gene: TRBJ2-7; abundance: .; d_gene: TRBD2; v_gene: TRBV5-6; CDR3nt: TGTGCCAGCAGCTCCGGGCTAGCGGTAACCTACGAGCAGTACTTC; CDR3aa: CASSSGLAVTYEQYF
j_gene: TRBJ1-4; abundance: .; d_gene: .; v_gene: TRBV7-8; CDR3nt: TGTGCCAGCAGCTTAGAGAGGGGTTCTAATGAAAAACTGTTTTTT; CDR3aa: CASSLERGSNEKLFF
j_gene: TRBJ1-6; abundance: .; d_gene: .; v_gene: TRBV18; CDR3nt: TGTGCCAGCTCACAGGACTCCGGAGGTTCACCCCTCCACTTT; CDR3aa: CASSQDSGGSPLHF
j_gene: TRBJ1-1; abundance: .; d_gene: .; v_gene: TRBV6-1; CDR3nt: TGTGCCAGCAGTGAACCTTCAAGGTTAGTCAGGGTTGGTGAAGCTTTCTTT; CDR3aa: CASSEPSRLVRVGEAFF
j_gene: TRBJ1-2; abundance: .; d_gene: TRBD1; v_gene: TRBV4-1; CDR3nt: TGCGCCAGCAGCCAAGACCACAGGGGACCTAACTATGGCTACACCTTC; CDR3aa: CASSQDHRGPNYGYTF
j_gene: TRBJ1-3; abundance: .; d_gene: TRBD1; v_gene: TRBV5-1; CDR3nt: TGCGCCAGCAGCTTGTCAGGGGGCGATTTCGAGTCTGGAAACACCATATATTTT; CDR3aa: CASSLSGGDFESGNTIYF
j_gene: TRBJ2-3; abundance: .; d_gene: TRBD2; v_gene: TRBV9; CDR3nt: TGTGCCAGCAGCGTTCCTAGCGGGGGGGGTTCTAGCACAGATACGCAGTATTTT; CDR3aa: CASSVPSGGGSSTDTQYF
j_gene: TRBJ1-5; abundance: .; d_gene: TRBD1; v_gene: TRBV5-1; CDR3nt: TGCGCCAGCAGCTTGCGAGGGGGCCCTGATCAGCCCCAGCATTTT; CDR3aa: CASSLRGGPDQPQHF
j_gene: TRBJ1-1; abundance: .; d_gene: .; v_gene: TRBV19; CDR3nt: TGTGCCAGTAGTATACAGGGGAGAAACACTGAAGCTTTCTTT; CDR3aa: CASSIQGRNTEAFF
j_gene: TRBJ1-4; abundance: .; d_gene: .; v_gene: TRBV4-1; CDR3nt: TGCGCCAGCAGCCCTTCGGGGGCCTCCGGGAGAAAACTGTTTTTT; CDR3aa: CASSPSGASGRKLFF
j_gene: TRBJ1-2; abundance: few; d_gene: .; v_gene: TRBV30; CDR3nt: TGTGCCTGGACAATGGGTTGGGCCTATGGCTACACCTTC; CDR3aa: CAWTMGWAYGYTF
j_gene: TRBJ2-5; abundance: .; d_gene: .; v_gene: TRBV7-9; CDR3nt: TGTGCCAGCAGCTCTACTGACATCGGAGAGACCCAGTACTTC; CDR3aa: CASSSTDIGETQYF
j_gene: TRBJ1-2; abundance: .; d_gene: .; v_gene: TRBV5-6; CDR3nt: TGTGCCAGCAGCTTGAGGGGGGCGAAGGGCTACACCTTC; CDR3aa: CASSLRGAKGYTF
j_gene: TRBJ2-5; abundance: once; d_gene: TRBD1; v_gene: TRBV11-2; CDR3nt: TGTGCCAGCAGCCTACATCCCGGGACAGAAGAGACCCAGTACTTC; CDR3aa: CASSLHPGTEETQYF
j_gene: TRBJ2-2; abundance: once; d_gene: TRBD2; v_gene: TRBV9; CDR3nt: TGTGCCAGCAGCCCCCGGGACAGCCTAGCGGGGGGGGCGGCCAGCGGGGAGCTGTTTTTT; CDR3aa: CASSPRDSLAGGAASGELFF
j_gene: TRBJ1-4; abundance: .; d_gene: .; v_gene: TRBV29-1; CDR3nt: TGCAGCGCAATTAAAGACGCGGTGGGTTCTAATGAAAAACTGTTTTTT; CDR3aa: CSAIKDAVGSNEKLFF
j_gene: TRBJ1-1; abundance: .; d_gene: .; v_gene: TRBV10-1; CDR3nt: TGCGCCAGCAGCGCACAGGGAAACACTGAAGCTTTCTTT; CDR3aa: CASSAQGNTEAFF
j_gene: TRBJ2-5; abundance: once; d_gene: TRBD2; v_gene: TRBV5-8; CDR3nt: TGTGCCAGCAGCCCCCGCTTAGCGGGGGGGCAAGAGACCCAGTACTTC; CDR3aa: CASSPRLAGGQETQYF
j_gene: TRBJ2-5; abundance: .; d_gene: TRBD1; v_gene: TRBV6-1; CDR3nt: TGTGCCAGCAGCGCGGACAGGGGGGAGACCCAGTACTTC; CDR3aa: CASSADRGETQYF
j_gene: TRBJ1-5; abundance: .; d_gene: .; v_gene: TRBV5-1; CDR3nt: TGCGCCAGCAGCTTGGATAGTAGGGGCGGGAATCAGCCCCAGCATTTT; CDR3aa: CASSLDSRGGNQPQHF
j_gene: TRBJ2-5; abundance: .; d_gene: .; v_gene: TRBV5-5; CDR3nt: TGTGCCAGCAGCTTGGCTCCGACTACACAAGAGACCCAGTACTTC; CDR3aa: CASSLAPTTQETQYF